This T cell receptor beta chain was recorded in a study of OX40 agonist ivuxolimab in advanced cancers. Some clones are missing from TCRdb's copy, which holds only in-frame ones; the method was immunoSEQ multiplex PCR. The table shows 20,000 to 25,000 clones, with roughly 70% occurring only once. Germline values: CDR1 MNHEY, CDR2 SVGAGI. V was shortened by 2 bases and J by 7 bases, with 9 bases between the two germline ends. The CDR3 totals 13 residues. The V gene is TRBV6-5, the J gene TRBJ1-5; the D is unclear. The material was CD4+ or CD8+ T cells sorted from blood, obtained in a trial of the OX40 agonist ivuxolimab. The sequence was collected from an adult with an advanced solid tumor such as melanoma, head and neck, liver or kidney cancer. This chain's CDR3 is CASSYTGGQPQHF. The CDR3 region has the DNA TGTGCCAGCAGTTACACGGGAGGGCAGCCCCAGCATTTT.